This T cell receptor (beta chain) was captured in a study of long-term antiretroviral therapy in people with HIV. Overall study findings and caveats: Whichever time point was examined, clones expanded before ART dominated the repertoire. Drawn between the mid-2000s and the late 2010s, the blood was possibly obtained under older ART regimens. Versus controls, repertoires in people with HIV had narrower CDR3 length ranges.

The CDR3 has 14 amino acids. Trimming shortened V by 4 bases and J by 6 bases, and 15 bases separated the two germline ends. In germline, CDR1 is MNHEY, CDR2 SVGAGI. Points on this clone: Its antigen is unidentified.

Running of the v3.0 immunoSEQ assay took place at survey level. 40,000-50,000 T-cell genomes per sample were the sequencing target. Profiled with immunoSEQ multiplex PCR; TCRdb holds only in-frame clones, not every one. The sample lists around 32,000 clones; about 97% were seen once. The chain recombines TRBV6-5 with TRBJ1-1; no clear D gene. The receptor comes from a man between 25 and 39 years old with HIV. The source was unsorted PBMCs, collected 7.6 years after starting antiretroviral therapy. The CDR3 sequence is CASSSDPVSAEAFF. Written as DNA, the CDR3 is TGTGCCAGCAGTTCGGACCCGGTTAGCGCTGAAGCTTTCTTT.